These 32 T cell receptor beta chains were all obtained from the same sample, sequenced in a study of blood T cell repertoires in COVID-19. The repertoire was sequenced with immunoSEQ multiplex PCR; TCRdb's copy has only in-frame clones and lacks some. The table records roughly 240,000 clones, about 90% of them present only once. Sequencing was performed on peripheral blood. These receptors originate from a woman aged 30 to 39 who had recovered from COVID-19.

The chain couples TRBV19 to TRBJ1-6; TRBD1 matches at 8 bases. Germline V CDR1 and CDR2: LNHDA, SQIVND (reference sequence). The CDR3 consists of 19 residues. The J segment lost 7 bases and the V segment lost 5 bases, leaving 19 bases of the junction unmatched. The DNA for the CDR3 is TGTGCCAGTAGTGCCGAGTGGGGGACAGGCAATCCTATCAATTCACCCCTCCACTTT. This encodes CASSAEWGTGNPINSPLHF.

This sequence joins TRBV6-1 and TRBJ1-1, with D hard to call. The CDR3 is made up of 19 amino acids. The germline V and J ends were trimmed by 3 bases and 1 base, with 24 bases remaining between them. Germline V CDR1 and CDR2: MNHNS, SASEGT. CDR3 coding DNA: TGTGCCAGCAGTGACGGTAGAGGGTGGGTTCGCGGGTCGAACACTGAAGCTTTCTTT. Its translation: CASSDGRGWVRGSNTEAFF.

The chain uses TRBV4-3 and TRBJ2-3; 8 nucleotides agree with TRBD2. Germline CDR1 and CDR2: LGHNA and YSLEER. Trimming cost V 3 bases and J 2 bases; bases outside gene matches: 10. CDR3 size: 17 residues. The CDR3, as DNA: TGCGCCAGCAGCCAGAAGCCCCAGCGGGGGCACACAGATACGCAGTATTTT. Protein sequence: CASSQKPQRGHTDTQYF.

This chain links TRBV6-5 with TRBJ2-1; 7 bases line up with TRBD2. CDR1 is MNHEY, CDR2 SVGAGI, per germline. The length of the CDR3 is 14 residues. The junction had 4 bases not matched to a gene; V was cut back by 8 bases and J by 0 bases. CDR3 region: CASAPGGSYNEQFF. The CDR3 DNA sequence: TGTGCCAGCGCGCCGGGGGGCTCCTACAATGAGCAGTTCTTC.

This clone was picked up one time. The chain combines TRBV5-1 with TRBJ1-1; 7 nucleotides line up with TRBD1. Trimming removed 4 bases from V and 0 bases from J; junction bases left unmatched: 6. There are 15 residues in the CDR3. Germline CDR1 and CDR2: SGHRS and YFSETQ. CDR3 coding DNA: TGCGCCAGCAGCAAAGTAGGGGGCCTGAACACTGAAGCTTTCTTT. Translating gives CASSKVGGLNTEAFF. The full variable domain, with the rest looked up from reference TRBV5-1 and TRBJ1-1, is KAGVTQTPRYLIKTRGQQVTLSCSPISGHRSVSWYQQTPGQGLQFLFEYFSETQRNKGNFPGRFSGRQFSNSRSEMNVSTLELGDSALYLCASSKVGGLNTEAFFGQGTRLTVV.

CDR3 nucleotide sequence: TGTGCCTGGAGACAGGGGGCATTAAACACCGGGGAGCTGTTTTTT. This codes for CAWRQGALNTGELFF. The rearrangement joins TRBV30 to TRBJ2-2; 9 nucleotides line up with TRBD1. Trimming took 3 bases from V and 2 from J; bases not matched to a gene: 4. Germline assignment: CDR1 GTSNPN and CDR2 SVGIG (reference sequence). The CDR3 length is 15 residues.

J is TRBJ2-3 and V is TRBV18; 11 nucleotides line up with TRBD1. V dropped 5 bases and J dropped 0; count of bases not matched to a gene: 1. The CDR3 covers 15 residues. The germline V gene encodes CDR1 KGHSH and CDR2 LQKENI. CDR3 protein: CASSGQGASTDTQYF. The CDR3 coding sequence is TGTGCCAGCTCAGGACAGGGGGCGAGCACAGATACGCAGTATTTT.

A single count supports this clone. The chain employs TRBV5-4 and TRBJ1-1; 9 nucleotides agree with TRBD1. Germline CDR1 SGHNT, CDR2 YYREEE (reference sequence). V shed 1 base and J 3 bases; nucleotides not matched to a gene: 1. The CDR3 is made up of 14 amino acids. The CDR3 region has the DNA TGTGCCAGCAGCTTGCGACAGGGGGACACTGAAGCTTTCTTT. It yields the protein CASSLRQGDTEAFF.

The V gene is TRBV6-6, the J gene TRBJ2-6, with TRBD1 matching 8 bases. The CDR3 covers 18 residues. V was clipped by 5 bases and J by 4 bases; unmatched bases: 13. Per the germline V gene, CDR1 is MNHNY and CDR2 is SVGAGI (reference sequence). The DNA of the CDR3 is TGTGCCAGCAGTCCGACAGGGGAGAGACTTTCGGGGGCCAACGTCCTGACTTTC. Encoded protein: CASSPTGERLSGANVLTF.

V is TRBV29-1 and J is TRBJ2-3; 8 bases fit TRBD1. Per germline, CDR1 SQVTM and CDR2 ANQGSEA. V lost 5 bases and J lost 4; bases outside the gene matches: 5. The CDR3 totals 13 residues. The CDR3, as DNA: TGCAGCGTTACGGGCAGGGGGCCAGATACGCAGTATTTT. Protein: CSVTGRGPDTQYF.

The rearrangement links TRBV6-2 or TRBV6-3 to TRBJ2-7; the D is unclear. Germline assignment: CDR1 MNHEY and CDR2 SVGEGT. V was shortened by 3 bases and J by 3 bases, with 6 bases between the two germline ends. The CDR3 totals 12 residues. CDR3 bases: TGTGCCAGCAGTTATAGACTCTACGAGCAGTACTTC. It is translated as CASSYRLYEQYF.

The chain carries TRBV27 and TRBJ2-7; 10 bases match TRBD2. V trimming: 5 bases; J trimming: 3 bases; junction bases outside the gene matches: 4. Germline V gives CDR1 MNHEY, CDR2 SMNVEV (reference sequence). CDR3 length: 14 residues. CDR3 amino acids: CASSQRTSGYEQYF. The CDR3 nucleotides are TGTGCCAGCAGTCAACGGACTAGCGGCTACGAGCAGTACTTC.

The CDR3 DNA sequence: TGTGCCAGCAGCCATGGGGAGGAGAGTTGGGAGACCCAGTACTTC. Protein: CASSHGEESWETQYF. The chain employs TRBV3-1 (or the pseudogene TRBV3-2) and TRBJ2-5, with TRBD2 as a possible D gene (6 bases). V was cut by 3 bases and J by 5 bases, with 16 bases left in between. Germline V gives CDR1 LGHDT, CDR2 YNNKEL (reference sequence). This CDR3 spans 15 amino acids.

This clone was counted once. This chain uses TRBV5-1 with TRBJ1-5, with no clear D. The CDR3 spans 14 residues. Per germline, CDR1 SGHRS and CDR2 YFSETQ. The V end was cut by 0 bases, the J end by 0 bases, with 4 bases between. Here the CDR3 DNA reads TGCGCCAGCAGCTTGGAGCCTAGCAATCAGCCCCAGCATTTT. Translated: CASSLEPSNQPQHF. The entire variable domain, with the rest obtained from reference TRBV5-1 and TRBJ1-5, is as follows: KAGVTQTPRYLIKTRGQQVTLSCSPISGHRSVSWYQQTPGQGLQFLFEYFSETQRNKGNFPGRFSGRQFSNSRSEMNVSTLELGDSALYLCASSLEPSNQPQHFGDGTRLSIL.

This chain connects TRBV14 to TRBJ1-2; 8 bases are a match to TRBD1. In germline, CDR1 is SGHDN, CDR2 FVKESK. V gave up 5 bases and J gave up 1 base; unmatched junction bases: 9. CDR3 length: 16 amino acids. This CDR3 is CASSKAGGRYNYGYTF. The CDR3 DNA is TGTGCCAGCAGCAAGGCAGGGGGCCGATATAACTATGGCTACACCTTC.

The chain employs TRBV30 and TRBJ1-6; tentatively, D is TRBD1 (5 bases). Trimming left V 5 bases short and J 0 bases short, with 14 bases between. There are 16 residues in the CDR3. Germline-derived CDR1 and CDR2 are GTSNPN and SVGIG (reference sequence). The DNA of the CDR3 is TGTGCCTGGTCCCCCGTCGACAGCTCCTATAATTCACCCCTCCACTTT. It specifies CAWSPVDSSYNSPLHF. Full variable domain (remainder filled in from reference TRBV30 and TRBJ1-6): SQTIHQWPATLVQPVGSPLSLECTVEGTSNPNLYWYRQAAGRGLQLLFYSVGIGQISSEVPQNLSASRPQDRQFILSSKKLLLSDSGFYLCAWSPVDSSYNSPLHFGNGTRLTVT.

The rearrangement links TRBV30 to TRBJ1-2; a weak D match, TRBD1 (6 bases). This CDR3 contains 13 residues. Trimming removed 3 bases at V and 4 bases at J, with 12 bases between. The germline CDR1 and CDR2 sequences are GTSNPN and SVGIG (reference sequence). The CDR3 DNA is TGTGCCTGGAGGCTGGACAGCGTCTATGGCTACACCTTC. This encodes CAWRLDSVYGYTF.

The rearrangement joins TRBV4-2 to TRBJ2-3, with TRBD2 matching 9 bases. This CDR3 has 15 amino acids. Germline lookup yields CDR1 LGHNA and CDR2 YNFKEQ. Trimming cost V 0 bases and J 4 bases; bases outside gene matches: 2. For the CDR3, the DNA is TGTGCCAGCAGCCAAGAGCGGGGGGGCCCAGATACGCAGTATTTT. This translates into CASSQERGGPDTQYF.

The chain carries TRBV11-3 and TRBJ2-1; D not resolved. Deletions cut 5 bases from V and 5 bases from J, with 10 bases between. The CDR3 sequence is 13 residues long. The germline V gene encodes CDR1 SGHNT and CDR2 YENEEA. DNA for the CDR3: TGTGCCAGCAGCCCCGGGTCACACAATGAGCAGTTCTTC. Translation: CASSPGSHNEQFF.

A few counts support this clone. The V call is TRBV4-1, the J call TRBJ2-1; D is unclear. Germline V gene sequence: CDR1 MGHRA, CDR2 YSYEKL. This CDR3 comprises 14 residues. V lost 2 bases and J 4 bases, leaving 9 bases between the germline ends. CDR3 in amino acids: CASSQIDTYNEQFF. In nucleotides, the CDR3 is TGCGCCAGCAGCCAAATAGACACGTACAATGAGCAGTTCTTC.

The V call is TRBV6-5, the J call TRBJ2-2; TRBD1 agrees at 10 bases. With V trimmed by 8 bases and J by 4 bases, 7 bases remained unmatched. Germline V gene data show CDR1 as MNHEY and CDR2 as SVGAGI. The CDR3 has 15 residues. The CDR3 region is CASAPGQGTTGELFF. The CDR3 region has the DNA TGTGCCAGCGCTCCGGGACAGGGGACCACCGGGGAGCTGTTTTTT.

This clone was detected a few times. V gene TRBV7-3 combines with J gene TRBJ2-3, with 9 nucleotides matching TRBD2. Per germline, CDR1 SGHTA and CDR2 FQGTGA. The junction had 4 bases not matched to a gene; V was cut back by 2 bases and J by 1 base. The CDR3 is 16 amino acids. The chain's CDR3 is CASSLGLAGRTDTQYF. In nucleotides, the CDR3 is TGTGCCAGCAGCTTAGGTCTAGCGGGGCGCACAGATACGCAGTATTTT. Filled out from reference TRBV7-3 and TRBJ2-3, the complete variable domain reads GAGVSQTPSNKVTEKGKYVELRCDPISGHTALYWYRQSLGQGPEFLIYFQGTGAADDSGLPNDRFFAVRPEGSVSTLKIQRTERGDSAVYLCASSLGLAGRTDTQYFGPGTRLTVL.

The rearrangement links TRBV5-1 to TRBJ2-7; 7 bases agree with TRBD2. The CDR3 contains 15 residues. CDR1 is SGHRS and CDR2 is YFSETQ in the germline V gene. The junction had 13 bases not matched to a gene; V was cut back by 5 bases and J by 5 bases. The DNA of the CDR3 is TGCGCCAGCAGGTGGGAGGGGACCCACCCAGACGAGCAGTACTTC. This translates into CASRWEGTHPDEQYF. Using reference TRBV5-1 and TRBJ2-7 for the parts outside the CDR3, the full variable domain is KAGVTQTPRYLIKTRGQQVTLSCSPISGHRSVSWYQQTPGQGLQFLFEYFSETQRNKGNFPGRFSGRQFSNSRSEMNVSTLELGDSALYLCASRWEGTHPDEQYFGPGTRLTVT.

The chain uses TRBV14 and TRBJ2-5, with 9 bases fitting TRBD2. The CDR3 is made up of 16 amino acids. The germline V gene has CDR1 SGHDN and CDR2 FVKESK. Unmatched junction bases numbered 9, after V lost 0 bases and J lost 7 bases. The CDR3 protein is CASSQEAGGSLGTQYF. The CDR3 DNA sequence: TGTGCCAGCAGCCAAGAAGCGGGGGGAAGTTTGGGGACCCAGTACTTC.

This chain joins TRBV9 and TRBJ2-5, with 7 bases aligning to TRBD1. The germline V gene has CDR1 SGDLS and CDR2 YYNGEE. This CDR3 spans 13 amino acids. With 4 bases clipped from V and 6 bases from J, the junction kept 6 bases outside the gene matches. DNA for the CDR3: TGTGCCAGCAGCATCGGGGACAGCCAGACCCAGTACTTC. Amino acids: CASSIGDSQTQYF. The whole variable domain, remainder taken from reference TRBV9 and TRBJ2-5, is DSGVTQTPKHLITATGQRVTLRCSPRSGDLSVYWYQQSLDQGLQFLIQYYNGEERAKGNILERFSAQQFPDLHSELNLSSLELGDSALYFCASSIGDSQTQYFGPGTRLLVL.

The chain carries TRBV2 and TRBJ2-7; TRBD2 might be the D (5 bases). The CDR3 has 14 amino acids. From germline, CDR1 is SNHLY and CDR2 FYNNEI. The V end was cut by 6 bases, the J end by 10 bases, with 22 bases between. CDR3 DNA: TGTGCCAGCAGATCCGGGAACCCCTCGCTGGAACAGTACTTC. It codes for CASRSGNPSLEQYF.

The rearrangement uses TRBV15 and TRBJ2-1; D possibly corresponds to TRBD2 (5 bases). The CDR3 runs to 12 residues. Trimming removed 3 bases from V and 6 bases from J, with 6 bases in between. Per the germline V gene, CDR1 is LNHNV and CDR2 is YYDKDF (reference sequence). The CDR3 DNA follows: TGTGCCACCAGCAGCGGAGGCAATGAGCAGTTCTTC. This encodes CATSSGGNEQFF.

The chain couples TRBV18 to TRBJ2-5; the match to TRBD1 covers 9 bases. Germline values: CDR1 KGHSH, CDR2 LQKENI. The CDR3 is 15 residues long. J was trimmed by 5 bases and V by 4 bases; bases with no gene match: 8. The CDR3 is CASSLPGQGSETQYF. CDR3 DNA: TGTGCCAGCTCACTCCCGGGACAGGGAAGTGAGACCCAGTACTTC. Complete variable domain (other parts from reference TRBV18 and TRBJ2-5): NAGVMQNPRHLVRRRGQEARLRCSPMKGHSHVYWYRQLPEEGLKFMVYLQKENIIDESGMPKERFSAEFPKEGPSILRIQQVVRGDSAAYFCASSLPGQGSETQYFGPGTRLLVL.

This chain uses TRBV2 with TRBJ1-6, with D tentatively TRBD1 (6 bases). The germline V gene encodes CDR1 SNHLY and CDR2 FYNNEI. V was clipped by 4 bases and J by 6 bases, with 10 bases between them. This CDR3 is built from 14 residues. CDR3 nucleotides: TGTGCCAGCAGTGTTATACAGGGTAATTCACCCCTCCACTTT. This codes for CASSVIQGNSPLHF.

This rearrangement joins TRBV5-1 to TRBJ1-2; 8 bases fit TRBD1. With V trimmed by 5 bases and J by 4 bases, 13 bases remained unmatched. CDR1 and CDR2 (germline): SGHRS, YFSETQ. The CDR3 contains 16 residues. The CDR3 region is CASSLTGALRGYGYTF. Here the CDR3 DNA reads TGCGCCAGCAGTTTGACAGGGGCCTTACGTGGCTATGGCTACACCTTC.

The J gene is TRBJ1-1, the V gene TRBV7-3; D is perhaps TRBD1 (5 bases). Trimming removed 5 bases from V and 4 bases from J, with 14 bases in between. Germline-derived CDR1 and CDR2 are SGHTA and FQGTGA. The CDR3 extends over 14 amino acids. CDR3: CASSPGGSVTEAFF. The CDR3 nucleotides are TGTGCCAGCAGCCCCGGGGGATCGGTCACTGAAGCTTTCTTT.

This chain links TRBV5-1 with TRBJ2-1; 11 bases agree with TRBD2. From germline, CDR1 is SGHRS and CDR2 YFSETQ. The CDR3 contains 15 residues. V was clipped by 4 bases and J by 5 bases; unmatched bases: 5. The CDR3 loop is CASSGGLAVDNEQFF. The DNA of the CDR3 is TGCGCCAGCAGCGGGGGACTAGCGGTCGACAATGAGCAGTTCTTC.